A single sample is the source of the 21 T cell receptor beta chains below, sequenced in a study of T cells in Graves' hyperthyroidism and ophthalmopathy. TCR beta CDR3 regions were amplified from RNA. HTBI primers drove first-round RT-PCR of the TCR CDR3. TCRdb ran MiXCR on the multiplex PCR reads and lists one entry per CDR3 protein. The repertoire holds around 600,000 distinct CDR3 sequences, with approximately 14% as singletons. The source material was blood. The receptors shown here come from a woman aged 18-29 years with Graves' ophthalmopathy.

This clonotype has just a few counts. The chain employs TRBV4-2 and TRBJ2-1; TRBD2 matches at 7 bases. V gave up 2 bases and J gave up 2 bases; unmatched junction bases: 6. The length of the CDR3 is 16 residues. CDR1 is LGHNA, CDR2 YNFKEQ, per germline. The CDR3 loop reads CASSQPAAGAYNEQFF. The DNA for the CDR3 is TGTGCCAGCAGCCAACCCGCCGCGGGAGCCTACAATGAGCAGTTCTTC.

In regard to this clonotype: No DNA is shown, since the ends of the CDR3 on it are uncertain; the CDR3 is the one TCRdb lists. This rearrangement joins TRBV11-1 to TRBJ2-3; TRBD1 reflects the table's D call only, with no check against the DNA. The CDR3 extends over 21 residues, inclusive of both ends. Germline lookup yields CDR1 SGHAT and CDR2 FQDESV (reference sequence). The CDR3 sequence is CASSFYICSALAPGRTDTQYF.

Ten or more counts support this clonotype. The rearrangement links TRBV6-2 or TRBV6-3 to TRBJ2-1, with 7 nucleotides matching TRBD1. The trim removed 6 bases at V and 0 bases at J, leaving 17 bases unmatched. The CDR3 loop spans 19 amino acids. Germline V lookup: CDR1 MNHEY, CDR2 SVGEGT. This chain's CDR3 is CASRNRGVPGPPSYNEQFF. As DNA, the CDR3 is TGTGCCAGCAGAAACAGGGGCGTTCCGGGACCCCCCTCCTACAATGAGCAGTTCTTC.

This clonotype has at least ten counts. The chain uses TRBV6-1 and TRBJ2-3; D is uncertain. V was shortened by 11 bases and J by 0 bases, with 9 bases between the two germline ends. The germline gives CDR1 MNHNS, CDR2 SASEGT. There are 12 residues in the CDR3. CDR3 region: CAARSSTDTQYF. As DNA, the CDR3 is TGTGCCGCGAGGAGTAGCACAGATACGCAGTATTTT.

Many counts were recorded for this clonotype. The V call is TRBV15, the J call TRBJ1-5; 7 nucleotides agree with TRBD1. The CDR3 spans 18 residues. Germline assignment: CDR1 LNHNV and CDR2 YYDKDF (reference sequence). Trimming removed 1 base from V and 3 bases from J; junction bases left unmatched: 12. Here the CDR3 DNA reads TGTGCCACCAGCAGAGGTAATATAGGGACAGCCCTCAATCAGCCCCAGCATTTT. Translation: CATSRGNIGTALNQPQHF.

The rearrangement joins TRBV24-1 to TRBJ1-1; 9 bases map to TRBD1. The CDR3 has 15 amino acids. Germline CDR1 reads KGHDR; CDR2 reads SFDVKD. V shed 4 bases, J shed 1 base, and the junction held 3 bases outside the gene matches. In nucleotides, the CDR3 is TGTGCCACCAGTGAGGGACAGGGAGAGAACACTGAAGCTTTCTTT. This gives the protein CATSEGQGENTEAFF.

The chain joins TRBV19 to TRBJ2-7, with 8 nucleotides matching TRBD1. The germline CDR1 and CDR2 sequences are LNHDA and SQIVND (reference sequence). This CDR3 has 12 residues. V lost 6 bases and J lost 5; bases outside the gene matches: 3. CDR3 region: CASRQGANEQYF. The CDR3 DNA sequence: TGTGCCAGTAGGCAGGGGGCGAACGAGCAGTACTTC.

Many counts were recorded for this clonotype. The genes are TRBV12-3 or TRBV12-4 and TRBJ2-1; no clear D gene. Trimming removed 3 bases at V and 10 bases at J, with 13 bases between. The CDR3 contains 13 residues. The CDR3 coding sequence is TGTGCCAGCAGTTTGAACTCCCCCGGGGAGCAGTTCTTC. This sequence encodes CASSLNSPGEQFF.

The V gene is TRBV28, the J gene TRBJ2-7, with D possibly matching TRBD2 (6 bases). The germline V and J ends were trimmed by 7 bases and 4 bases, with 17 bases remaining between them. CDR1 MDHEN and CDR2 SYDVKM come from the germline V gene. The CDR3 contains 14 residues. The CDR3: CASISRGRAYEQYF. DNA for the CDR3: TGTGCCAGCATCTCGCGGGGCAGGGCATACGAGCAGTACTTC.

The chain combines TRBV5-1 with TRBJ2-5; D remains unclear. Germline values: CDR1 SGHRS, CDR2 YFSETQ. This CDR3 comprises 14 residues. Trimming took off 2 bases at V and 2 bases at J, with 10 bases between the two ends. CDR3 region: CASSFGQKQETQYF. Written as DNA, the CDR3 is TGCGCCAGCAGCTTTGGGCAGAAACAAGAGACCCAGTACTTC.

In this sample, this clonotype turned up many times. CDR3 nucleotide sequence: TGTGCCAGCAGTGAACAGGGGGGTAATCAGCCCCAGCATTTT. Translated: CASSEQGGNQPQHF. The chain couples TRBV2 to TRBJ1-5, with 7 nucleotides matching TRBD1. V trimming: 2 bases; J trimming: 4 bases; junction bases outside the gene matches: 2. The CDR3 has 14 residues. The germline gives CDR1 SNHLY, CDR2 FYNNEI. Full variable domain (outside the CDR3, taken from reference TRBV2 and TRBJ1-5): EPEVTQTPSHQVTQMGQEVILRCVPISNHLYFYWYRQILGQKVEFLVSFYNNEISEKSEIFDDQFSVERPDGSNFTLKIRSTKLEDSAMYFCASSEQGGNQPQHFGDGTRLSIL.

This clonotype has only a few counts. The rearrangement joins TRBV5-4 to TRBJ2-7; D is unresolved. The ends were cut back, 4 bases at V and 2 bases at J, with 13 bases in the middle. Germline CDR1 is SGHNT and CDR2 is YYREEE (reference sequence). This CDR3 comprises 14 residues. The CDR3 sequence is CASSTGSAPYEQYF. CDR3 DNA sequence: TGTGCCAGCAGCACCGGATCTGCCCCCTACGAGCAGTACTTC.

There are a few counts of this clonotype. The genes are TRBV20-1 and TRBJ2-7; possibly TRBD2 for D (6 bases). With 1 base removed from V and 4 bases from J, the gap between germline ends came to 8 bases. The CDR3 is made up of 12 amino acids. The germline CDR1 and CDR2 sequences are DFQATT and SNEGSKA (reference sequence). The DNA for the CDR3 is TGCAGTGCTAGAGTGGAGGGTTACGAGCAGTACTTC. Protein sequence: CSARVEGYEQYF.

This clonotype was detected ten times or more. The chain combines TRBV9 with TRBJ2-1, with D maybe TRBD1 (5 bases). Germline V lookup: CDR1 SGDLS, CDR2 YYNGEE. Trimming removed 0 bases from V and 5 bases from J, with 12 bases in between. This CDR3 contains 15 residues. Here the CDR3 reads CASSVEGRGNNEQFF. The CDR3, as DNA: TGTGCCAGCAGCGTAGAGGGTAGGGGAAACAATGAGCAGTTCTTC.

This clonotype was seen at least ten times. The chain couples TRBV5-1 to TRBJ2-1, with TRBD1 matching over 10 bases. Germline loops: CDR1 SGHRS, CDR2 YFSETQ. V was clipped by 1 base and J by 6 bases; unmatched bases: 7. The CDR3 totals 16 residues. The DNA for the CDR3 is TGCGCCAGCAGCTTGAACCGGGACAGGGGTAGCAATGAGCAGTTCTTC. Translation: CASSLNRDRGSNEQFF.

This clonotype was counted between two and nine times. The rearrangement links TRBV7-2 to TRBJ2-2; unclear D gene. Per germline, CDR1 SGHTA and CDR2 FQGNSA. CDR3 length: 15 residues. Trimming took 2 bases from V and 5 from J, leaving 12 bases between them. CDR3 sequence reads: CASSLRPLQTGELFF. In nucleotides, the CDR3 is TGTGCCAGCAGCTTACGACCCTTACAGACCGGGGAGCTGTTTTTT. Full variable domain (rest looked up from reference TRBV7-2 and TRBJ2-2): GAGVSQSPSNKVTEKGKDVELRCDPISGHTALYWYRQSLGQGLEFLIYFQGNSAPDKSGLPSDRFSAERTGGSVSTLTIQRTQQEDSAVYLCASSLRPLQTGELFFGEGSRLTVL.

This clonotype showed up many times. This sequence joins TRBV12-3 or TRBV12-4 and TRBJ2-3; D call uncertain. The CDR3 consists of 14 residues. The germline V and J ends were trimmed by 1 base and 2 bases, with 7 bases remaining between them. CDR3 in DNA: TGTGCCAGCAGTTTAGTGGGTTTCACAGATACGCAGTATTTT. Translation: CASSLVGFTDTQYF.

This clonotype was detected ten times or more. The J gene is TRBJ1-1, the V gene TRBV5-1, with D possibly matching TRBD1 (5 bases). V was trimmed by 3 bases and J by 0 bases, leaving 9 bases between them. Germline CDR1 is SGHRS and CDR2 is YFSETQ. CDR3 length equals 14 residues. CDR3 loop: CASSSPGMNTEAFF. The CDR3 nucleotides read TGCGCCAGCAGCTCTCCAGGGATGAACACTGAAGCTTTCTTT.

This clonotype has at least ten counts. The chain uses TRBV2 and TRBJ2-7; the match to TRBD1 covers 10 bases. Germline V gene sequence: CDR1 SNHLY, CDR2 FYNNEI. The CDR3 is made up of 12 amino acids. The V and J ends lost 8 bases and 5 bases, in that order; junction bases with no gene match: 3. CDR3 region: CASGGTGDEQYF. CDR3 coding DNA: TGTGCCAGCGGGGGGACAGGGGACGAGCAGTACTTC.

This clonotype was counted ten times or more. The rearrangement links TRBV7-9 to TRBJ1-1, with D unclear. Trimming pared 5 bases from V and 4 bases from J, leaving 17 bases between. There are 15 residues in the CDR3. The germline gives CDR1 SEHNR, CDR2 FQNEAQ (reference sequence). CDR3 residues: CASSHEIYRGTEAFF. CDR3 sequence (DNA): TGTGCCAGCAGCCATGAAATATACAGAGGCACTGAAGCTTTCTTT.

This clonotype was recorded at least ten times. The V gene is TRBV27, the J gene TRBJ1-1; TRBD1 agrees at 9 bases. The CDR3 runs 14 residues. CDR1 is MNHEY and CDR2 is SMNVEV in the germline V gene (reference sequence). J gave up 1 base and V 6 bases, and 3 bases lay outside the gene matches. The CDR3 DNA is TGTGCCAGCAGGGGGGACAGGGCGAACACTGAAGCTTTCTTT. Translated: CASRGDRANTEAFF.